The next 3 T cell receptor beta chains were all read from a single sample in a study of somatic mutations in cytotoxic T cells in rheumatoid arthritis. This table comes from immunoSEQ multiplex PCR, and its TCRdb copy is limited to in-frame clones, with some not included. The table lists 20,000 to 25,000 clones, approximately 78% of them singletons. The sample was CD8+ T cells sorted from blood. These receptors were obtained from an adult with rheumatoid arthritis.

This chain connects TRBV28 to TRBJ1-1; D remains ambiguous. The V gene's germline CDR1 is MDHEN and CDR2 SYDVKM. V lost 4 bases to trimming and J lost 2 bases, with 20 bases between them. The CDR3 runs 17 residues. In DNA, the CDR3 is TGTGCCAGCAGTTCACCCTCCCGAAGGATATCTAACACTGAAGCTTTCTTT. Its protein is CASSSPSRRISNTEAFF. Full variable domain (missing parts from reference TRBV28 and TRBJ1-1): DVKVTQSSRYLVKRTGEKVFLECVQDMDHENMFWYRQDPGLGLRLIYFSYDVKMKEKGDIPEGYSVSREKKERFSLILESASTNQTSMYLCASSSPSRRISNTEAFFGQGTRLTVV.

The gene calls are TRBV10-3 and TRBJ2-3; a possible D gene is TRBD2 (6 bases). Germline V lookup: CDR1 ENHRY, CDR2 SYGVKD. Trimming removed 2 bases at V and 10 bases at J, with 22 bases between. The CDR3 runs to 16 residues. The CDR3: CAISEGAGRTPESQYF. The DNA of the CDR3 is TGTGCCATCAGTGAGGGTGCGGGGCGAACCCCTGAATCGCAGTATTTT.

The chain uses TRBV9 and TRBJ2-1, with a possible D match to TRBD1 (6 bases). With 3 bases removed from V and 2 bases from J, the gap between germline ends came to 18 bases. Per germline, CDR1 SGDLS and CDR2 YYNGEE. The CDR3 contains 17 residues. The CDR3 spells CASSARSGVMAYNEQFF. The CDR3 nucleotides read TGTGCCAGCAGCGCGCGATCAGGGGTTATGGCCTACAATGAGCAGTTCTTC.